This TCR beta chain derives from a study of blood T cell repertoires in COVID-19. Study-wide context: T cells, B-cell-depleted T cells, or PBMCs provided the cDNA or gDNA that served as material.

Source study methods: The assay estimated nucleated cells by amplifying reference gene primers. Profiled with immunoSEQ multiplex PCR; TCRdb holds only in-frame clones, not every one. That table is the source of V, J and clone size, and D and trimming were worked out from the DNA. This repertoire shows about 80,000 clones, approximately 79% found once; its top ten account for around a sixth. The CDR3 is made up of 15 amino acids. Germline assignment: CDR1 SEHNR and CDR2 FQNEAQ (reference sequence). V gave up 7 bases and J gave up 0 bases, with 13 bases separating them. The chain is built from TRBV7-9 and TRBJ2-4; no firm D call. The sequenced material came from peripheral blood. This clonotype was sampled from a man between 65 and 85 years old with active or convalescent COVID-19. CDR3 DNA: TGTGCCAGCACCTCCGCTAGGTTAGCCAAAAACATTCAGTACTTC. Its protein product is CASTSARLAKNIQYF.